This T cell receptor (beta chain) was identified during a study of cytotoxic CD8 clonotypes in ibrutinib-treated CLL. Study-wide context: Partial responses numbered around 24 and complete responses 2; after a median about 62 months, about 14 stayed remitted and about twelve progressed. The response samples were taken once patients had been treated for a median of about 12 months, range 6 to 36. Notes on the study in general: At the start, clonality exceeded age-matched healthy donors and followed circulating CD8+ T-cell counts.

Per the germline V gene, CDR1 is LNHDA and CDR2 is SQIVND (reference sequence). V was pared by 5 bases and J by 4 bases, with 14 bases between. The CDR3 has 14 amino acids. The method was immunoSEQ multiplex PCR; TCRdb's version includes in-frame clones alone and lacks a portion of them. The sample includes about 86,000 clones, about 86% of them seen just once. About this clone: Antigen specificity is unknown.

The receptor's source is a human donor with chronic lymphocytic leukemia. J is TRBJ1-2 and V is TRBV19; D possibly corresponds to TRBD1 (5 bases). Sequenced here: PBMCs, sampled before ibrutinib treatment. The CDR3, as DNA: TGTGCCAGTAGTGTGACAAGTAGGGGCTATGGCTACACCTTC. This encodes CASSVTSRGYGYTF.